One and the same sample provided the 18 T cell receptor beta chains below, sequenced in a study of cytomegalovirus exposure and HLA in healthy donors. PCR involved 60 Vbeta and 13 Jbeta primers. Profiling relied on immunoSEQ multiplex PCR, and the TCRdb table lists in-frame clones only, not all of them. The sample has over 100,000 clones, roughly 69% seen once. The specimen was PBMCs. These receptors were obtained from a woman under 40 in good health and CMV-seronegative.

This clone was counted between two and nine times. CDR3 coding DNA: TGTGCCAGCAGCTTTAGCGGGATTAGCACAGATACGCAGTATTTT. It encodes CASSFSGISTDTQYF. The chain is built from TRBV7-9 and TRBJ2-3, with 8 positions matching TRBD2. The length of the CDR3 is 15 residues. Germline V gene lookup returns CDR1 SEHNR and CDR2 FQNEAQ (reference sequence). V gave up 3 bases and J gave up 0 bases; unmatched junction bases: 2.

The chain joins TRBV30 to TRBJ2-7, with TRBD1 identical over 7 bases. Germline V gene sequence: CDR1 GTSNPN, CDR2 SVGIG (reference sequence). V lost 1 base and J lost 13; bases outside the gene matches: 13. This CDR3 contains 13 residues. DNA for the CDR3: TGTGCCTGGAGTGAGGTATCGAGGACAGGCCTCTACTTC. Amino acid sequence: CAWSEVSRTGLYF.

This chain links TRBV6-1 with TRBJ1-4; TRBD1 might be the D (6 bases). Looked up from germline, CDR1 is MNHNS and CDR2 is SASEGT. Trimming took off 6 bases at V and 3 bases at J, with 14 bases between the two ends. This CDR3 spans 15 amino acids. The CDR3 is CASSRQALANEKLFF. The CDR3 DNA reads TGTGCCAGCAGCAGACAGGCTCTGGCTAATGAAAAACTGTTTTTT.

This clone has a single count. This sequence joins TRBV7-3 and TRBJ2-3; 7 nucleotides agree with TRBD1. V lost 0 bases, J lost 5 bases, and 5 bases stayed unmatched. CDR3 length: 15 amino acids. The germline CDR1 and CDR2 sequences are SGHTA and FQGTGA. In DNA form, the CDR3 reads TGTGCCAGCAGCTTAACAGGGGGCAAAGGAGATACGCAGTATTTT. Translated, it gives CASSLTGGKGDTQYF.

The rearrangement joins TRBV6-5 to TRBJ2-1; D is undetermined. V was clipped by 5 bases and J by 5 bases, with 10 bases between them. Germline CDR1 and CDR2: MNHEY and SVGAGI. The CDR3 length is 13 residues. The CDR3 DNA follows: TGTGCCAGCAGTCCCTCCGACAACAATGAGCAGTTCTTC. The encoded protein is CASSPSDNNEQFF.

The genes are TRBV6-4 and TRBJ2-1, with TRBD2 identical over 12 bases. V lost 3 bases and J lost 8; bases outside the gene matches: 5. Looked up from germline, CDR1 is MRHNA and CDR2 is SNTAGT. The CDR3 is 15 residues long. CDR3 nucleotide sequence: TGTGCCAGCAGTGAGACTAGCGGGAGAAGCGATGAGCAGTTCTTC. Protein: CASSETSGRSDEQFF.

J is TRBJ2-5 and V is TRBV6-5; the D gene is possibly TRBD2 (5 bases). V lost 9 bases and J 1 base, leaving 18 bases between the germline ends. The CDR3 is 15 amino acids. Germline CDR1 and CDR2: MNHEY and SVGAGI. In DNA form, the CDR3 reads TGTGCCAGTGCCGAGTCGGGGTGGCTCCAAGAGACCCAGTACTTC. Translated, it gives CASAESGWLQETQYF.

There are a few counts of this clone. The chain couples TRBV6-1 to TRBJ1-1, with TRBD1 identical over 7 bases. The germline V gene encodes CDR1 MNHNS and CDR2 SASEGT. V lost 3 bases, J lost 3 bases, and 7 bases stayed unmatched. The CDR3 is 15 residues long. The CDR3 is CASSEVKGADTEAFF. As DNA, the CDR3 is TGTGCCAGCAGTGAGGTGAAGGGGGCTGACACTGAAGCTTTCTTT.

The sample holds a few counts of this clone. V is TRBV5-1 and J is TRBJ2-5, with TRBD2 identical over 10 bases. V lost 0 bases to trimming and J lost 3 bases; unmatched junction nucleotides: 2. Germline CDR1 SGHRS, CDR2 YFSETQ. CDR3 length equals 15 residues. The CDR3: CASSLAGTSEETQYF. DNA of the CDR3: TGCGCCAGCAGCTTGGCAGGGACTAGCGAAGAGACCCAGTACTTC. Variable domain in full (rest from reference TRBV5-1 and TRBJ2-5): KAGVTQTPRYLIKTRGQQVTLSCSPISGHRSVSWYQQTPGQGLQFLFEYFSETQRNKGNFPGRFSGRQFSNSRSEMNVSTLELGDSALYLCASSLAGTSEETQYFGPGTRLLVL.

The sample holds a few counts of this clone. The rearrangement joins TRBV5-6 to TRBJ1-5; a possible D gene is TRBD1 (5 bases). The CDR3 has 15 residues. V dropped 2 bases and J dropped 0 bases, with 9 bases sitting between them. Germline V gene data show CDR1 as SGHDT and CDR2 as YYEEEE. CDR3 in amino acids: CASSLRTFSNQPQHF. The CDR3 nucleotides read TGTGCCAGCAGCTTAAGGACATTTAGCAATCAGCCCCAGCATTTT.

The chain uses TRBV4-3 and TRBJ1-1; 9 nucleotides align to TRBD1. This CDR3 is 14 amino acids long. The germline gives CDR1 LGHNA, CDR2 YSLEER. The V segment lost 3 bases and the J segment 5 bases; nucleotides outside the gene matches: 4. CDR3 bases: TGCGCCAGCAGCCAGCGGACAGGGGAAACTGAAGCTTTCTTT. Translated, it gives CASSQRTGETEAFF.

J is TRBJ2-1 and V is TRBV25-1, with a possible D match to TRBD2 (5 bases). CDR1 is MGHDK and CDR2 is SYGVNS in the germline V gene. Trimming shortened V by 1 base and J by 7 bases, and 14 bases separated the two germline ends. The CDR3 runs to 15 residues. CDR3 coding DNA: TGTGCCAGCAGTGAATTGACGGGATCATGGAATGAGCAGTTCTTC. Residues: CASSELTGSWNEQFF.

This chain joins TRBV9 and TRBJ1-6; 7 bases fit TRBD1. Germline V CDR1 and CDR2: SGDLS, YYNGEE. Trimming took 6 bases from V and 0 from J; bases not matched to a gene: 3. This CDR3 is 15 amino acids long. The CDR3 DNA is TGTGCCAGCACCCGGGACAGCTCCTATAATTCACCCCTCCACTTT. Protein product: CASTRDSSYNSPLHF. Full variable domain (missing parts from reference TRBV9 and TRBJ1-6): DSGVTQTPKHLITATGQRVTLRCSPRSGDLSVYWYQQSLDQGLQFLIQYYNGEERAKGNILERFSAQQFPDLHSELNLSSLELGDSALYFCASTRDSSYNSPLHFGNGTRLTVT.

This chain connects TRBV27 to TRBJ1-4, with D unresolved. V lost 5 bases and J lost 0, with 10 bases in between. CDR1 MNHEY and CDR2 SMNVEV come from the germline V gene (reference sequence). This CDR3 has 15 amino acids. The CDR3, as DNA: TGTGCCAGCAGTCGCTGGTCAGCAACTAATGAAAAACTGTTTTTT. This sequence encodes CASSRWSATNEKLFF.

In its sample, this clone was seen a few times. In DNA, the CDR3 is TGTGCCAGCAGCTCCCCGGGTGGAGCGGGAGGGTTAGACGAGCAGTACTTC. Translated, it gives CASSSPGGAGGLDEQYF. This chain links TRBV5-4 with TRBJ2-7, with 10 bases identical to TRBD2. Looked up from germline, CDR1 is SGHNT and CDR2 is YYREEE (reference sequence). The CDR3 length is 17 residues. The V gene end was trimmed by 3 bases and the J gene end by 5 bases; junction bases not matched to a gene: 14.

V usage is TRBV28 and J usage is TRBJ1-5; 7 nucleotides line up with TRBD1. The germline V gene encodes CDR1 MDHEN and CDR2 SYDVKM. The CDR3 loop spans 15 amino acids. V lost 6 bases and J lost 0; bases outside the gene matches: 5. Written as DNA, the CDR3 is TGTGCCAGCAGGAGACAGGGATATAGCAATCAGCCCCAGCATTTT. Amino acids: CASRRQGYSNQPQHF.

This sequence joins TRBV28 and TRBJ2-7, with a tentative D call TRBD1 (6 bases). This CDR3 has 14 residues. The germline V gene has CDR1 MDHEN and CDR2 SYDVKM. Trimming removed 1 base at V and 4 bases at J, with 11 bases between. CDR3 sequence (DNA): TGTGCCAGCAGTTTATATGGGACAACTTACGAGCAGTACTTC. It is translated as CASSLYGTTYEQYF.

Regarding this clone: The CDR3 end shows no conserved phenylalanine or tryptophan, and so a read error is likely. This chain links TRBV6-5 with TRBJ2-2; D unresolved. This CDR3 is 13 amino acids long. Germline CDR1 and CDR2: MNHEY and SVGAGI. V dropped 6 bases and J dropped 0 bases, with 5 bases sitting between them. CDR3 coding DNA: TGTGCCAGCAGGTTAGCGAACACCGGGGAGCTGTTTCTT. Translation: CASRLANTGELFL.